The 25 T cell receptor beta chains below come from one sample, sequenced in a study of beta chain features in type 1 diabetes. These TCRs' antigens remain unknown. Of the isolated RNA, all was reverse transcribed, and so the sequenced material was expressed TCRB transcripts. Repertoires were generated with immunoSEQ multiplex PCR, while TCRdb's copy carries only in-frame clones and drops some. The table lists about 99,000 clones, 25% to 35% of them singletons. Broader study findings: TCRB CDR3s were moderately but significantly shorter in Type 1 diabetes patients in all four CD4+ subsets.

The sequenced sample consisted of central memory CD4+ T cells from blood. These receptors were obtained from a young woman with type 1 diabetes.

This rearrangement joins TRBV5-6 to TRBJ1-1, with 7 bases identical to TRBD1. Germline assignment: CDR1 SGHDT and CDR2 YYEEEE. The CDR3 has 14 residues. V trimming: 4 bases; J trimming: 4 bases; junction bases outside the gene matches: 7. The chain's CDR3 is CASSTRDSTTEAFF. The CDR3 DNA reads TGTGCCAGCAGCACCCGGGACAGCACCACTGAAGCTTTCTTT. Combining the CDR3 with reference TRBV5-6 and TRBJ1-1 gives the whole variable domain DAGVTQSPTHLIKTRGQQVTLRCSPKSGHDTVSWYQQALGQGPQFIFQYYEEEERQRGNFPDRFSGHQFPNYSSELNVNALLLGDSALYLCASSTRDSTTEAFFGQGTRLTVV.

The chain joins TRBV7-2 to TRBJ2-5; D remains ambiguous. Germline V CDR1 and CDR2: SGHTA, FQGNSA. The V gene lost 3 bases and the J gene lost 5 bases, with 16 bases spanning the gap. The CDR3 loop spans 15 amino acids. CDR3 nucleotide sequence: TGTGCCAGCAGCTTTAGTTCTGGCGGCCGGGAGACCCAGTACTTC. As protein: CASSFSSGGRETQYF. The variable domain in full, with the rest retrieved from reference TRBV7-2 and TRBJ2-5, is GAGVSQSPSNKVTEKGKDVELRCDPISGHTALYWYRQSLGQGLEFLIYFQGNSAPDKSGLPSDRFSAERTGGSVSTLTIQRTQQEDSAVYLCASSFSSGGRETQYFGPGTRLLVL.

The CDR3, as DNA: TGCAGCGTTGTCTCGTGGGGACTAGCGGGAGCCAAAAACATTCAGTACTTC. It specifies CSVVSWGLAGAKNIQYF. This chain uses TRBV29-1 with TRBJ2-4; 12 bases are shared with TRBD2. From germline, CDR1 is SQVTM and CDR2 ANQGSEA. The CDR3 is 17 residues long. V lost 4 bases and J lost 0; bases outside the gene matches: 7. Drawing the rest from reference TRBV29-1 and TRBJ2-4, the complete variable domain is SAVISQKPSRDICQRGTSLTIQCQVDSQVTMMFWYRQQPGQSLTLIATANQGSEATYESGFVIDKFPISRPNLTFSTLTVSNMSPEDSSIYLCSVVSWGLAGAKNIQYFGAGTRLSVL.

Only a few counts were recorded for this clone. The rearrangement joins TRBV6-5 to TRBJ2-5, with TRBD1 matching 7 bases. With 2 bases clipped from V and 4 bases from J, the junction kept 10 bases outside the gene matches. This CDR3 is 16 amino acids long. The germline V gene encodes CDR1 MNHEY and CDR2 SVGAGI. The CDR3 reads CASSYGQIRGTETQYF. The CDR3 nucleotides read TGTGCCAGCAGTTACGGCCAGATCAGGGGGACAGAGACCCAGTACTTC.

The sample holds a few counts of this clone. The rearrangement links TRBV5-5 to TRBJ2-5, with D unresolved. The CDR3 is 14 residues long. V shed 4 bases and J shed 7 bases, with 17 bases lying between them. CDR1 and CDR2 (germline): SGHKS, YYEKEE (reference sequence). The CDR3 protein is CASSRETAYGTQYF. The CDR3 DNA reads as TGTGCCAGCAGCCGCGAAACTGCCTACGGGACCCAGTACTTC.

The chain is built from TRBV4-2 and TRBJ2-1, with TRBD2 identical over 7 bases. The trim removed 4 bases at V and 9 bases at J, leaving 9 bases unmatched. Germline assignment: CDR1 LGHNA and CDR2 YNFKEQ. The length of the CDR3 is 14 residues. The CDR3: CASSRMGGEGEQFF. The CDR3 DNA reads as TGTGCCAGCAGCCGTATGGGAGGGGAGGGTGAGCAGTTCTTC.

This sequence joins TRBV7-9 and TRBJ2-1, with D maybe TRBD2 (6 bases). V was shortened by 7 bases and J by 9 bases, with 16 bases between the two germline ends. This CDR3 is built from 13 residues. CDR1 is SEHNR and CDR2 is FQNEAQ in the germline V gene (reference sequence). The CDR3 nucleotides are TGTGCCAGCACCACCTGGGGGGACGGTGAGCAGTTCTTC. This sequence encodes CASTTWGDGEQFF.

The rearrangement joins TRBV7-2 to TRBJ2-5; D unclear. CDR3 length equals 12 residues. In germline, CDR1 is SGHTA, CDR2 FQGNSA. V lost 5 bases and J 5 bases, leaving 9 bases between the germline ends. CDR3 amino acids: CASSPQSETQYF. CDR3 DNA sequence: TGTGCCAGCAGCCCACAATCGGAGACCCAGTACTTC. Looking up the rest from reference TRBV7-2 and TRBJ2-5 gives the full variable domain: GAGVSQSPSNKVTEKGKDVELRCDPISGHTALYWYRQSLGQGLEFLIYFQGNSAPDKSGLPSDRFSAERTGGSVSTLTIQRTQQEDSAVYLCASSPQSETQYFGPGTRLLVL.

The chain links TRBV28 to TRBJ1-1, with a possible D match to TRBD1 (5 bases). Germline V gene sequence: CDR1 MDHEN, CDR2 SYDVKM. This CDR3 contains 13 residues. Trimming took 1 base from V and 11 from J, leaving 14 bases between them. The CDR3 spells CASSLSLQGGAFF. CDR3 coding DNA: TGTGCCAGCAGTTTATCGTTGCAGGGTGGCGCTTTCTTT.

The chain is built from TRBV5-1 and TRBJ2-1; 9 bases line up with TRBD1. The germline gives CDR1 SGHRS, CDR2 YFSETQ. This CDR3 is built from 13 residues. With V trimmed by 6 bases and J by 8 bases, 6 bases remained unmatched. CDR3 residues: CASNRGQWDEQFF. CDR3 nucleotides: TGCGCCAGCAACAGGGGGCAATGGGATGAGCAGTTCTTC.

The chain joins TRBV10-2 to TRBJ2-5; D remains unclear. Germline-derived CDR1 and CDR2 are WSHSY and SAAADI. Trimming left V 6 bases short and J 1 base short, with 9 bases between. The CDR3 covers 13 residues. DNA for the CDR3: TGCGCCAGCAGGGGCACCCGCCAAGAGACCCAGTACTTC. This translates into CASRGTRQETQYF.

The rearrangement joins TRBV4-2 to TRBJ2-3, with D hard to call. This CDR3 is built from 16 residues. V was trimmed by 0 bases and J by 3 bases, leaving 13 bases between them. Germline CDR1 is LGHNA and CDR2 is YNFKEQ. The CDR3 reads CASSQDQASRTDTQYF. The CDR3 nucleotides are TGTGCCAGCAGCCAAGATCAAGCAAGTCGGACAGATACGCAGTATTTT.

A few counts support this clone. CDR3 loop: CASSSRTSGRTWYQETQYF. CDR3 nucleotide sequence: TGCGCCAGCAGCTCCCGGACTAGCGGGAGGACTTGGTACCAAGAGACCCAGTACTTC. V gene TRBV5-1 combines with J gene TRBJ2-5, with 14 bases aligning to TRBD2. J was trimmed by 0 bases and V by 3 bases; bases with no gene match: 10. The CDR3 runs 19 residues. The germline V gene has CDR1 SGHRS and CDR2 YFSETQ. The full variable domain, its missing parts supplied by reference TRBV5-1 and TRBJ2-5, is KAGVTQTPRYLIKTRGQQVTLSCSPISGHRSVSWYQQTPGQGLQFLFEYFSETQRNKGNFPGRFSGRQFSNSRSEMNVSTLELGDSALYLCASSSRTSGRTWYQETQYFGPGTRLLVL.

CDR3 residues: CASSPLAGGTSGANVLTF. The CDR3 DNA reads as TGTGCCAGCAGCCCTCTAGCGGGAGGGACCTCTGGGGCCAACGTCCTGACTTTC. The V gene is TRBV5-4, the J gene TRBJ2-6, with 12 bases matching TRBD2. The junction had 5 bases not matched to a gene; V was cut back by 4 bases and J by 0 bases. The CDR3 is 18 amino acids. CDR1 is SGHNT and CDR2 is YYREEE in the germline V gene (reference sequence).

The chain employs TRBV11-2 and TRBJ2-3, with 10 bases lining up with TRBD2. V shed 2 bases and J 2 bases; nucleotides not matched to a gene: 10. The V gene's germline CDR1 is SGHAT and CDR2 FQNNGV. This CDR3 is 18 amino acids long. The CDR3 DNA follows: TGTGCCAGCAGCTTAAAGGGACTAGCGACGGGGGCCACAGATACGCAGTATTTT. Translating gives CASSLKGLATGATDTQYF.

This chain connects TRBV14 to TRBJ1-2; D remains unclear. This CDR3 region has 15 residues. V lost 1 base and J lost 3, with 12 bases in between. The germline CDR1 and CDR2 sequences are SGHDN and FVKESK. CDR3 loop: CASSQGLGRYYGYTF. CDR3 nucleotide sequence: TGTGCCAGCAGCCAAGGGCTGGGCAGATACTATGGCTACACCTTC.

This sequence joins TRBV7-9 and TRBJ2-5; TRBD2 agrees at 8 bases. Per the germline V gene, CDR1 is SEHNR and CDR2 is FQNEAQ (reference sequence). V shed 6 bases and J 4 bases; nucleotides not matched to a gene: 7. The CDR3 covers 14 residues. The CDR3: CASRPGGGGETQYF. The DNA of the CDR3 is TGTGCCAGCAGGCCCGGGGGGGGCGGAGAGACCCAGTACTTC. Supplemented by reference TRBV7-9 and TRBJ2-5, the full variable domain reads DTGVSQNPRHKITKRGQNVTFRCDPISEHNRLYWYRQTLGQGPEFLTYFQNEAQLEKSRLLSDRFSAERPKGSFSTLEIQRTEQGDSAMYLCASRPGGGGETQYFGPGTRLLVL.

The CDR3 is CAISESRREETQYF. The CDR3 DNA sequence: TGTGCCATCAGTGAGTCGCGGAGGGAAGAGACCCAGTACTTC. The rearrangement joins TRBV10-3 to TRBJ2-5, with D possibly TRBD2 on 6 matching bases. The CDR3 is 14 amino acids. Germline lookup yields CDR1 ENHRY and CDR2 SYGVKD. The V end lost 0 bases, the J end lost 3 bases, and 8 bases lay between the germline ends.

On this clone itself: This sample also contains other DNA sequences that code for the same CDR3. The chain joins TRBV18 to TRBJ1-1; no clear D. Trimming took 6 bases from V and 1 from J, leaving 12 bases between them. Germline CDR1 and CDR2: KGHSH and LQKENI. The CDR3 runs 14 residues. The chain's CDR3 is CASSPGSGNTEAFF. DNA of the CDR3: TGTGCCAGCTCCCCCGGGAGCGGGAACACTGAAGCTTTCTTT.

The chain carries TRBV6-1 and TRBJ1-2; 10 positions match TRBD1. The CDR3 totals 19 residues. With V trimmed by 4 bases and J by 4 bases, 18 bases remained unmatched. Germline lookup yields CDR1 MNHNS and CDR2 SASEGT. The CDR3: CASSAQSEGDRGYTYGYTF. The DNA of the CDR3 is TGTGCCAGCAGTGCCCAATCCGAGGGGGACAGGGGTTATACCTATGGCTACACCTTC.

This clone was seen more than once but under ten times. This chain links TRBV6-4 with TRBJ2-1; 10 nucleotides align to TRBD2. CDR3 length: 13 residues. With V trimmed by 8 bases and J by 8 bases, 6 bases remained unmatched. From germline, CDR1 is MRHNA and CDR2 SNTAGT. The CDR3 coding sequence is TGTGCCAGCTTGGGACTAGCGATCGATGAGCAGTTCTTC. This sequence encodes CASLGLAIDEQFF.

V gene TRBV5-4 combines with J gene TRBJ2-7; D perhaps matches TRBD1 (6 bases). Germline V gene lookup returns CDR1 SGHNT and CDR2 YYREEE (reference sequence). V was cut by 3 bases and J by 7 bases, with 14 bases left in between. The CDR3 totals 13 residues. CDR3: CASSSATTGEQYV. The DNA of the CDR3 is TGTGCCAGCAGCTCCGCGACTACAGGGGAGCAGTACGTC.

In this sample, this clone turned up a few times. The CDR3 DNA is TGCAGCGTTGACTACGGAGATGAAAAACTGTTTTTT. This codes for CSVDYGDEKLFF. The rearrangement links TRBV29-1 to TRBJ1-4; no clear D gene. Germline values: CDR1 SQVTM, CDR2 ANQGSEA. Trimming left V 3 bases short and J 6 bases short, with 8 bases between. The CDR3 has 12 amino acids. The entire variable domain, with the rest obtained from reference TRBV29-1 and TRBJ1-4, is as follows: SAVISQKPSRDICQRGTSLTIQCQVDSQVTMMFWYRQQPGQSLTLIATANQGSEATYESGFVIDKFPISRPNLTFSTLTVSNMSPEDSSIYLCSVDYGDEKLFFGSGTQLSVL.

The V gene is TRBV11-2, the J gene TRBJ2-5, with 10 bases aligning to TRBD1. The germline V gene has CDR1 SGHAT and CDR2 FQNNGV. The V segment lost 5 bases and the J segment 5 bases; nucleotides outside the gene matches: 11. The CDR3 has 16 residues. The CDR3 reads CASSTRDRGEVETQYF. The CDR3 coding sequence is TGTGCCAGCAGCACCAGGGACAGGGGAGAGGTGGAGACCCAGTACTTC.

This clone has just a few counts. This sequence joins TRBV18 and TRBJ2-5, with TRBD2 matching 9 bases. The CDR3 has 16 residues. The V gene end was trimmed by 2 bases and the J gene end by 5 bases; junction bases not matched to a gene: 9. The germline CDR1 and CDR2 sequences are KGHSH and LQKENI. CDR3 sequence: CASSPFSGSDGETQYF. The DNA for the CDR3 is TGTGCCAGCTCACCATTTAGCGGGAGCGATGGGGAGACCCAGTACTTC.